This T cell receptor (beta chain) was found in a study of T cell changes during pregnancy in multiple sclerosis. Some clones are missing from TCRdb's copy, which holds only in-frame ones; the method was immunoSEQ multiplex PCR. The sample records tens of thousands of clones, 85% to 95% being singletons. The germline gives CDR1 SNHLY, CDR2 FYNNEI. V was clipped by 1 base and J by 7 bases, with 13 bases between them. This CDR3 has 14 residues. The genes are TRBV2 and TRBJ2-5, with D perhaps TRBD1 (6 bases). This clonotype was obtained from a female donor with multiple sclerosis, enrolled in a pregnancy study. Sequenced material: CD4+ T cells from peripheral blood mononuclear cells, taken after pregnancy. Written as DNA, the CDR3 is TGTGCCAGCAGTGAAGGACAAGGGGGAGTGACCCAGTACTTC. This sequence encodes CASSEGQGGVTQYF.